This T cell receptor beta chain was obtained from a study of T-cell memory formation after mild COVID-19. The overall study: TCR clusters were largely donor specific.

The germline gives CDR1 MNHEY, CDR2 SVGAGI. V was clipped by 0 bases and J by 7 bases, with 9 bases between them. CDR3 size: 13 residues. TCRdb reanalysed the 5' RACE reads using MiXCR and keeps one entry per CDR3 protein. The repertoire holds roughly 310,000 distinct CDR3 sequences, with more than 15% as singletons. Overall study findings and caveats: A balance of CD4 and CD8 characterized clones contracting day 15 to 85, whereas later expanders leaned CD4+.

About this clonotype itself: Its matching antigen is unknown.

The material sequenced was PBMCs or a T cell subset sorted from them (not recorded which). This chain connects TRBV6-5 to TRBJ1-2; D unresolved. The origin of this receptor is a man younger than 30 who had mild COVID-19 (a few samples of this study predate the infection). Cell type and time point are not known. The CDR3 sequence: CASSYSELLGYTF. The CDR3 coding sequence is TGTGCCAGCAGTTACTCGGAGTTACTTGGCTACACCTTC.